Listed below are T cell receptor beta chains from one sample, sequenced in a study of blood T cells in healthy people across ages. One entry per CDR3 protein, called by TCRdb with MiXCR from the 5' RACE reads. The sample has over 950,000 distinct CDR3 sequences; approximately 50% are singletons. The sequenced sample consisted of blood. The origin of the receptors is a woman aged 55-69 years in good health. Both conserved end residues are part of each CDR3. A D gene is named only where the DNA matches it firmly. Clone size is shown for a subset of rows, as once, few, many or a class of expanded clone.

J gene | D gene | V gene | clone size | CDR3 DNA | CDR3 protein
TRBJ2-7 | . | TRBV5-1 | . | TGCGCCAGCAGCCAGGGACAACGAGCAGAGTACTTC | CASSQGQRAEYF
TRBJ1-2 | TRBD1 | TRBV18 | . | TGTGCCAGCTCTCAAGACAGGGGGCAGGTTGGCTACACCTTC | CASSQDRGQVGYTF
TRBJ1-5 | . | TRBV6-5 | . | TGTGCCAGCAGTGATGGGCTTGCTCAGCCCCAGCATTTT | CASSDGLAQPQHF
TRBJ2-7 | TRBD1 | TRBV6-2/TRBV6-3 | . | TGTGCCAGCAGCCCGGACAGGGTAACCTACGAGCAGTACTTC | CASSPDRVTYEQYF
TRBJ1-4 | . | TRBV7-9 | . | TGTGCCAGCAGCTTAGCATCGACAGCAACTAATGAAAAACTGTTTTTT | CASSLASTATNEKLFF
TRBJ2-7 | . | TRBV6-2/TRBV6-3 | few | TGTGCCAGCAGTTGGGGGAGTGTATACGAGCAGTACTTC | CASSWGSVYEQYF
TRBJ2-5 | TRBD1 | TRBV4-1 | few | TGCGCCAGCAGACAGGGGGTCGGGTACCAAGAGACCCAGTACTTC | CASRQGVGYQETQYF
TRBJ2-1 | . | TRBV2 | . | TGTGCCAGCAGTGATCAGGGCAATGAGCAGTTCTTC | CASSDQGNEQFF
TRBJ2-4 | . | TRBV5-1 | . | TGCGCCATCAGCTTGGTAGAGACCCCGTACTTC | CAISLVETPYF
TRBJ1-1 | . | TRBV7-2 | few | TGTGCCAGCAGCTTGGCGGACTTGAGTTGGGGGCATGAAGCTTTCTTT | CASSLADLSWGHEAFF
TRBJ2-3 | TRBD1 | TRBV25-1 | . | TGTGCCAGCAGTCCCCTGGAGGGACAGGGTACAGATACGCAGTATTTT | CASSPLEGQGTDTQYF
TRBJ2-3 | . | TRBV7-2 | . | TGTGCCAGCAGCTTAGAGCAACTTAGCACAGATACGCAGTATTTT | CASSLEQLSTDTQYF
TRBJ1-2 | . | TRBV7-8 | . | TGTGCCAGCAGCCCCCCGATTGGGGGCCGCTCTTATGGCTACACCTTC | CASSPPIGGRSYGYTF
TRBJ1-4 | TRBD1 | TRBV3-1 | . | TGTGCCAGCAGCCATTCGGACAGGTATAATGAAAAACTGTTTTTT | CASSHSDRYNEKLFF
TRBJ1-6 | TRBD1 | TRBV27 | . | TGTGCCAGCAGTTTTTCCGGGACAGGGAACCCACCCCTCCACTTT | CASSFSGTGNPPLHF
TRBJ1-1 | . | TRBV3-1 | . | TGTGCCAGCAGCTACCTTCACGACACTGAAGCTTTCTTT | CASSYLHDTEAFF
TRBJ2-4 | TRBD2 | TRBV14 | . | TGTGCCAGCAGCCACGATCCCGGGACTAGCGGGAGTTTTACGAACGACCAGTACTTC | CASSHDPGTSGSFTNDQYF
TRBJ2-4 | . | TRBV5-6 | . | TGTGCCAGCAGCTTGGGGGGAGTTGTTGTTACGTACTTC | CASSLGGVVVTYF
TRBJ1-2 | TRBD1 | TRBV9 | . | TGTGCCAGCAGCGTACAGGGGGCGAACTATGGCTACACCTTC | CASSVQGANYGYTF
TRBJ2-1 | TRBD2 | TRBV3-1 | . | TGTGCCAGCAGCCACCCACTAGCGGGAGGGCCGGAGTTGCAGTTCTTC | CASSHPLAGGPELQFF
TRBJ2-7 | . | TRBV10-3 | . | TGTGCCATCAGTGTAAACAGTCCCTACGAGCAGTACTTC | CAISVNSPYEQYF
TRBJ2-3 | TRBD1 | TRBV4-2 | few | TGTGCCAGCAGCCAAGATAGAACAGGGGGTCGCACAGATACGCAGTATTTT | CASSQDRTGGRTDTQYF
TRBJ2-7 | TRBD2 | TRBV20-1 | . | TGCAGTGCTAGAGGATCCGGGACTAGCGGGAGAAGCGGTAACTCCTACGAGCAGTACTTC | CSARGSGTSGRSGNSYEQYF
TRBJ2-5 | . | TRBV5-1 | . | TGCGCCAGCAGCCCCAGGGTGGACCAAGAGACCCAGTACTTC | CASSPRVDQETQYF
TRBJ2-7 | . | TRBV6-2/TRBV6-3 | . | TGCGCCAGCAGTTACTCGAGGAGGGAAGGCGCCTACGAGCAGTACTTC | CASSYSRREGAYEQYF
TRBJ1-2 | . | TRBV6-5 | . | TGTGCCAGCAGGCCGCCGAGGGAGCGGGGCTACACCTTC | CASRPPRERGYTF
TRBJ1-2 | . | TRBV11-2 | . | TGTGCCAGCAGCTTAGAACGGGGTTGGTATGGCTACACCTTC | CASSLERGWYGYTF
TRBJ1-1 | . | TRBV18 | . | TGTGCCAGCTCACCGATGAAGAACACTGAAGCTTTCTTT | CASSPMKNTEAFF
TRBJ2-3 | . | TRBV7-7 | . | TGTGCCAGCAGCCCGGGACTTCCCAACACAGATACGCAGTATTTT | CASSPGLPNTDTQYF
TRBJ2-7 | . | TRBV25-1 | . | TGTGCCAGCAACCCGACAGACTCCTACGAGCAGTACTTC | CASNPTDSYEQYF
TRBJ2-1 | TRBD2 | TRBV12-3/TRBV12-4 | . | TGTGCCAGCACCCGTAGCGGGGGATCCTACAATGAGCAGTTCTTC | CASTRSGGSYNEQFF
TRBJ2-1 | TRBD2 | TRBV7-8 | . | TGTGCCAGCAGGAGCCCTAGCGGCCGGGGAGAGCAGTTCTTC | CASRSPSGRGEQFF
TRBJ2-4 | . | TRBV20-1 | few | TGCAGTGCTAGTATAATGTTCGGTGGGGACATTCAGTACTTC | CSASIMFGGDIQYF
TRBJ2-5 | TRBD1 | TRBV7-9 | . | TGTGCCAGCAGCTTAGAGGGGGCGACAGCCGCTACGAGCACGTACTTC | CASSLEGATAATSTYF
TRBJ2-7 | . | TRBV4-1 | few | TGCGCCAGCAGGCCCGACAGAAAACCCTACGAGCAGTACTTC | CASRPDRKPYEQYF
TRBJ2-3 | . | TRBV7-9 | . | TGTGCCAGCAGCTTCGGGGGCGCCCCGACAGATACGCAGTATTTT | CASSFGGAPTDTQYF
TRBJ2-5 | . | TRBV14 | once | TGTGCCAGCAGCCAAGATCCTCTGGGGGAGACCCAGTACTTC | CASSQDPLGETQYF
TRBJ2-7 | TRBD2 | TRBV5-1 | . | TGCGCCAGCAGTGACTCGGGAGGGCCCTACGAGCAGTACTTC | CASSDSGGPYEQYF
TRBJ1-5 | . | TRBV2 | . | TGTGCCAGCAGTCTTGAAGGGTGGGGAAAGCAGCCCCAGCATTTT | CASSLEGWGKQPQHF
TRBJ2-1 | TRBD1 | TRBV5-1 | . | TGCGCCAGCAGCATTGGGACAGGGGGATTCGGTTGGATTTTTAGGTCCTACAATGAGCAGTTCTTC | CASSIGTGGFGWIFRSYNEQFF
TRBJ2-5 | TRBD1 | TRBV20-1 | . | TGCAGTGCCGGGCCTGATCTTCCGGGGACAGGGGTCTTTGAGGAGACCCAGTACTTC | CSAGPDLPGTGVFEETQYF
TRBJ2-7 | . | TRBV4-3 | many | TGCGCCAGCTCCGCCCGGATTGGGGATTACGAGCAGTACTTC | CASSARIGDYEQYF
TRBJ2-1 | TRBD1 | TRBV29-1 | . | TGCAGCGTTGAAAGGGACAGGTGGAGCTCCTACAATGAGCAGTTCTTC | CSVERDRWSSYNEQFF
TRBJ2-1 | TRBD2 | TRBV12-3/TRBV12-4 | few | TGTGCCAGCAGCCCAGGGACTAGCGGGAGGGCCAGTCCTGAGCAGTTCTTC | CASSPGTSGRASPEQFF
TRBJ2-7 | . | TRBV6-6 | . | TGTGCCAGCAGTCAGGAACTCCGGGTGGGAGAGCAGTACTTC | CASSQELRVGEQYF
TRBJ2-3 | TRBD2 | TRBV7-2 | . | TGTGCCAGCAGCTTATTGTCTGGGAGGGCCGATACGCAGTATTTT | CASSLLSGRADTQYF
TRBJ2-3 | . | TRBV12-5 | . | TGTGCTAGTGGTCCCCAAGCGAGCGCAGATACGCAGTATTTT | CASGPQASADTQYF
TRBJ2-3 | . | TRBV6-2/TRBV6-3 | few | TGTGCCAGCAGTTACCCGCAAGATACGCAGTATTTT | CASSYPQDTQYF
TRBJ2-5 | . | TRBV15 | few | TGTGCCACCAGCACGCACTTGACATCCCAGGAGACCCAGTACTTC | CATSTHLTSQETQYF
TRBJ1-1 | TRBD1 | TRBV12-3/TRBV12-4 | few | TGTGCCAGCAGGACAGGGTATAACACTGAAGCTTTCTTT | CASRTGYNTEAFF
TRBJ2-7 | . | TRBV18 | . | TGTGCCAGCTCCCCCGGCCCCTGGGCCTACGAGCAGTACTTC | CASSPGPWAYEQYF
TRBJ2-5 | . | TRBV18 | . | TGTGCCAGCTCACCAAGGGGCAGCTACCTAGAAGAGACCCAGTACTTC | CASSPRGSYLEETQYF
TRBJ1-6 | . | TRBV12-3/TRBV12-4 | . | TGTGCCAGCAGGCCGACAGGAGGGAGTAATTCACCCCTCCACTTT | CASRPTGGSNSPLHF